This is a list of T cell receptor beta chains from one sample in a study of control samples from healthy donors and cancer patients. Assay used: immunoSEQ multiplex PCR; TCRdb lists only in-frame clones, some missing. The sample has 100,000 to 150,000 clones, approximately 89% seen once; the top ten hold approximately 8%. The material sequenced was PBMCs. All receptors come from a man between 45 and 60 years old with head and neck cancer. Each CDR3 is given with its conserved first and last residue. D genes are given only for firm matches. Where a row states a size, it is once, few, many or the class of an expanded clone; other rows omit it.

d_gene	j_gene	abundance	len	v_gene	CDR3aa	CDR3nt
-	TRBJ2-3	-	17	TRBV28	CASRPQGGGSIADTQYF	TGTGCCAGCAGACCACAGGGTGGCGGGAGCATCGCAGATACGCAGTATTTT
-	TRBJ2-7	few	14	TRBV29-1	CSVDRGGRRDEQYF	TGCAGCGTTGATAGGGGGGGCAGGAGGGACGAGCAGTACTTC
TRBD1	TRBJ2-1	-	16	TRBV6-5	CASSYRDSPFYNEQFF	TGTGCCAGCAGTTACCGGGACAGTCCTTTCTACAATGAGCAGTTCTTC
-	TRBJ1-2	-	13	TRBV4-1	CASSRSGGRGYTF	TGCGCCAGCAGTAGGTCGGGGGGCCGGGGCTACACCTTC
TRBD2	TRBJ2-2	-	16	TRBV11-2	CASSTGTSGRIGELFF	TGTGCCAGCAGCACCGGGACTAGCGGGAGGATCGGGGAGCTGTTTTTT
TRBD1	TRBJ2-7	-	13	TRBV6-5	CASTPTGSYEQYF	TGTGCCAGCACCCCGACAGGGTCCTACGAGCAGTACTTC
TRBD1	TRBJ1-2	-	15	TRBV11-2	CASSLGWTGDYGYTF	TGTGCCAGCAGCTTAGGGTGGACAGGGGACTATGGCTACACCTTC
-	TRBJ1-2	-	15	TRBV6-1	CASSERTRSNYGYTF	TGTGCCAGCAGTGAAAGGACAAGATCTAACTATGGCTACACCTTC
-	TRBJ1-1	few	12	TRBV6-1	CASSELAPEAFF	TGTGCCAGCAGTGAATTGGCACCTGAAGCTTTCTTT
-	TRBJ2-5	-	12	TRBV7-7	CASSPRMKTQYF	TGTGCTAGCAGCCCCCGGATGAAGACCCAGTACTTC
TRBD1	TRBJ2-6	-	16	TRBV4-1	CASSQSGTGGANVLTF	TGCGCCAGCAGCCAGTCCGGGACAGGGGGTGCCAACGTCCTGACTTTC
TRBD1	TRBJ2-7	-	15	TRBV27	CASSWTGGSSYEQYF	TGTGCCAGCAGTTGGACAGGGGGCAGCTCCTACGAGCAGTACTTC
-	TRBJ1-2	-	13	TRBV29-1	CSVEDLGDGGYTF	TGCAGCGTTGAAGACTTAGGGGATGGGGGCTACACCTTC
-	TRBJ1-1	-	14	TRBV9	CASSVGVMTPEAFF	TGTGCCAGCAGCGTGGGGGTGATGACCCCTGAAGCTTTCTTT
-	TRBJ2-5	-	12	TRBV23-1	CASSQSESTGYF	TGCGCCAGCAGTCAATCGGAGAGCACAGGGTACTTC
TRBD1	TRBJ1-5	-	18	TRBV2	CASRRPGTGAGSNQPQHF	TGTGCCAGCAGGCGTCCCGGGACAGGGGCAGGGAGCAATCAGCCCCAGCATTTT
-	TRBJ1-2	-	14	TRBV27	CASSPHRERDGYTF	TGTGCCAGCAGTCCCCACAGGGAACGGGATGGCTACACCTTC
-	TRBJ1-2	-	13	TRBV5-1	CASTDLTGYGYTF	TGCGCCAGCACCGACTTGACGGGCTATGGCTACACCTTC
TRBD1	TRBJ1-1	-	16	TRBV7-2	CASSLRQGALAVEAFF	TGTGCCAGCAGCTTAAGACAGGGGGCGTTGGCGGTGGAAGCTTTCTTT
-	TRBJ1-2	-	15	TRBV19	CASSIWSGKIPGYTF	TGTGCCAGTAGTATTTGGTCAGGGAAGATTCCAGGCTACACCTTC
TRBD2	TRBJ2-7	-	15	TRBV27	CASSLRAGGPYEQYF	TGTGCCAGCAGTTTAAGGGCGGGAGGGCCCTACGAGCAGTACTTC
-	TRBJ2-5	-	16	TRBV28	CASSLNQGIGQETQYF	TGTGCCAGCAGCCTGAACCAGGGGATTGGCCAAGAGACCCAGTACTTC
TRBD1	TRBJ2-5	-	15	TRBV5-1	CASSLQGANEETQYF	TGCGCCAGCAGCCTCCAGGGGGCTAATGAAGAGACCCAGTACTTC
-	TRBJ2-3	once	15	TRBV6-5	CASSSRESTTDTQYF	TGTGCCAGCAGCTCCAGGGAAAGCACGACAGATACGCAGTATTTT